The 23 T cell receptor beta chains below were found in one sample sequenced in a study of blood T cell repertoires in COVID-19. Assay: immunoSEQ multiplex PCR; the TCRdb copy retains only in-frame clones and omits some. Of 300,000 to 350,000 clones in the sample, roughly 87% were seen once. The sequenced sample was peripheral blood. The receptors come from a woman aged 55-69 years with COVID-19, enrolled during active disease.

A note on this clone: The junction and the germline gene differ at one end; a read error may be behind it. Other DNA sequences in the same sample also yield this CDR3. Written as DNA, the CDR3 is TGCAGCGCTAGCCGGGGCTACGAGCAGTACTTC. This gives the protein CSASRGYEQYF. The J gene is TRBJ2-7, the V gene TRBV20-1; weak D call: TRBD2 (5 bases). This CDR3 comprises 11 residues. Germline loops: CDR1 DFQATT, CDR2 SNEGSKA (reference sequence).

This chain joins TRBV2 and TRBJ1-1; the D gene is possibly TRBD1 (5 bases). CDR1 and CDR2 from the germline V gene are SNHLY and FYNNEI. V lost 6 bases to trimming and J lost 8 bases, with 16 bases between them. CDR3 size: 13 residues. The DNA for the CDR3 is TGTGCCAGCAGCCGAAGGGGTAGGGAAGAAGCTTTCTTT. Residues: CASSRRGREEAFF.

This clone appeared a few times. Written as DNA, the CDR3 is TGCGCCAGCAGTTCCGACACTTCTTCTGGAAACACCATATATTTT. Translated, it gives CASSSDTSSGNTIYF. The genes are TRBV5-1 and TRBJ1-3; D gene uncertain. Trimming took off 5 bases at V and 1 base at J, with 13 bases between the two ends. The CDR3 totals 15 residues. Germline values: CDR1 SGHRS, CDR2 YFSETQ.

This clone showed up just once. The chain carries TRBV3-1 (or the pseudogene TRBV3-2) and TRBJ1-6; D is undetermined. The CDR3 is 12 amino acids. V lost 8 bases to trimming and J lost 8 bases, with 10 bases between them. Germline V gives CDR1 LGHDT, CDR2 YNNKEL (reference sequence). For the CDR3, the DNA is TGTGCCAGCCGGGGTATTGATTCACCCCTCCACTTT. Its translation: CASRGIDSPLHF.

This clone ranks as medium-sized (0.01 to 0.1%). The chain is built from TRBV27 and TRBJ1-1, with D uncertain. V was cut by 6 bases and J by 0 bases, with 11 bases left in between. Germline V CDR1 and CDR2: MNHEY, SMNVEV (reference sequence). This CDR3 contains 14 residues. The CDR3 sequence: CASSPISVNTEAFF. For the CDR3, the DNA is TGTGCCAGCAGCCCAATCTCAGTGAACACTGAAGCTTTCTTT.

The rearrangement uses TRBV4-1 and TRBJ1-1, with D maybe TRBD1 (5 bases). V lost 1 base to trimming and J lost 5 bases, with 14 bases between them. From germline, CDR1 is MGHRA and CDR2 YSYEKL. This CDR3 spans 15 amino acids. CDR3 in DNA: TGCGCCAGCAGCCAAGGCCCGGGAGGGGAAACTGAAGCTTTCTTT. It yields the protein CASSQGPGGETEAFF.

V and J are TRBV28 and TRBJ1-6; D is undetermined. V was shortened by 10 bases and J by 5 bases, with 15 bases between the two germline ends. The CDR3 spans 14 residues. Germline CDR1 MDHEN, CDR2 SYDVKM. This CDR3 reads CATQPGSDNSPLHF. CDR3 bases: TGTGCCACCCAGCCGGGGTCAGATAATTCACCCCTCCACTTT. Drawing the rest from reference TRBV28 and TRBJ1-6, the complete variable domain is DVKVTQSSRYLVKRTGEKVFLECVQDMDHENMFWYRQDPGLGLRLIYFSYDVKMKEKGDIPEGYSVSREKKERFSLILESASTNQTSMYLCATQPGSDNSPLHFGNGTRLTVT.

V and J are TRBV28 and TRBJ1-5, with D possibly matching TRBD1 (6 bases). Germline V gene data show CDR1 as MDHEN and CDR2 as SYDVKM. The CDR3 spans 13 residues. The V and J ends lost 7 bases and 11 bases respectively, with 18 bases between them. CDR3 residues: CASTSNTGRAQHF. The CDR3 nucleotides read TGTGCCAGCACCTCCAACACAGGGCGGGCCCAGCATTTT.

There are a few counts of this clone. The CDR3 here is CASSPEYNRDSPLHF. CDR3 DNA: TGTGCCAGCTCACCTGAATACAACAGGGATTCACCCCTCCACTTT. The rearrangement joins TRBV18 to TRBJ1-6; a weak D match, TRBD1 (6 bases). Trimming pared 3 bases from V and 8 bases from J, leaving 14 bases between. Germline CDR1 and CDR2: KGHSH and LQKENI. The CDR3 covers 15 residues.

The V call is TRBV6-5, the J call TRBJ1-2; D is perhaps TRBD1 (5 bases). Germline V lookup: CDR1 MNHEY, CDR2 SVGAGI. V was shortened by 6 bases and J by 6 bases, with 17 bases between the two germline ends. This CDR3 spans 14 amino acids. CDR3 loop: CASRLDGREDGYTF. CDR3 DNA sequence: TGTGCCAGCAGGTTAGACGGCAGGGAGGATGGCTACACCTTC.

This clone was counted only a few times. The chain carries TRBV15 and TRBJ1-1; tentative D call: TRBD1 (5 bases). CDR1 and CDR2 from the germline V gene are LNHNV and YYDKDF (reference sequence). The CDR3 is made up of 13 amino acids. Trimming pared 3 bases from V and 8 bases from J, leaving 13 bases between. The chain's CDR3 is CATSRIRGSEAFF. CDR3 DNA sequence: TGTGCCACCAGCAGGATTAGGGGCTCAGAAGCTTTCTTT.

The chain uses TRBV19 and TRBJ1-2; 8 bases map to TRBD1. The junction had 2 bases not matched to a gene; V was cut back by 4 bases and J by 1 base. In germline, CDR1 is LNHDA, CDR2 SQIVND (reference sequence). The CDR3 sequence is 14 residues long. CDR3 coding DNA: TGTGCCAGTAGTAGGACAGGGATTAACTATGGCTACACCTTC. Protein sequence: CASSRTGINYGYTF.

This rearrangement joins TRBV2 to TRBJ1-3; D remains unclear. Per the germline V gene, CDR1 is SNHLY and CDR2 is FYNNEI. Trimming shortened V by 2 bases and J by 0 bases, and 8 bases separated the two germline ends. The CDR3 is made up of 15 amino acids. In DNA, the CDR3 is TGTGCCAGCAGTGAAACCCCGAGCTCTGGAAACACCATATATTTT. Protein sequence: CASSETPSSGNTIYF.

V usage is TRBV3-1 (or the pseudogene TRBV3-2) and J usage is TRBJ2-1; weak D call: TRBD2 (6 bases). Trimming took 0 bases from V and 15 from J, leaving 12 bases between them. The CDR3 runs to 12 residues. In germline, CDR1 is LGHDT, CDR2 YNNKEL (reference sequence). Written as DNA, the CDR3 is TGTGCCAGCAGCCAAGAGTGGGGGGAATGGTTCTTC. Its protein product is CASSQEWGEWFF.

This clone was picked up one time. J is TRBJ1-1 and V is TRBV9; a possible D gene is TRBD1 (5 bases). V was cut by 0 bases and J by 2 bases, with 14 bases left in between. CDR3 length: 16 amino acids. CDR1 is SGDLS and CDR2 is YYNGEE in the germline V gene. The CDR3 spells CASSVAEGQGNTEAFF. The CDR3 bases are TGTGCCAGCAGCGTAGCGGAGGGGCAAGGAAACACTGAAGCTTTCTTT.

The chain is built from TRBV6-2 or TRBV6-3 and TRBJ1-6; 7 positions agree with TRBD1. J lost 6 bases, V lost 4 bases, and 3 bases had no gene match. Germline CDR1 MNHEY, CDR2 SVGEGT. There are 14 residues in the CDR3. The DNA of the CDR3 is TGTGCCAGCAGTTCAGGGGGAGGTAATTCACCCCTCCACTTT. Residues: CASSSGGGNSPLHF.

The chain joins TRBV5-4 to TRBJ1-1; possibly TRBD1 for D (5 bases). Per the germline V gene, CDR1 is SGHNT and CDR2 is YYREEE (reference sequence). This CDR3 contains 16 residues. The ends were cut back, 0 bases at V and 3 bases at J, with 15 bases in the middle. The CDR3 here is CASSLVGRGSDTEAFF. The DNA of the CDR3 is TGTGCCAGCAGCTTGGTGGGGCGGGGCTCGGACACTGAAGCTTTCTTT.

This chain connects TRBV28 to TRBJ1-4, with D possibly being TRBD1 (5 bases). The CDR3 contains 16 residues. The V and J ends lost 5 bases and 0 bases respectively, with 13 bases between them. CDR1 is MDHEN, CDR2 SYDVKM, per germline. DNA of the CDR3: TGTGCCAGCAGTGGGGGGGGTGCTGCAACTAATGAAAAACTGTTTTTT. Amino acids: CASSGGGAATNEKLFF.

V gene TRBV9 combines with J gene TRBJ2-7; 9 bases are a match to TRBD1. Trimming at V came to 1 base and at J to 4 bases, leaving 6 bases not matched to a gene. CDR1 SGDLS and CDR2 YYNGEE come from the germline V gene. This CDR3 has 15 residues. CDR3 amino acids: CASSVSGTGWYEQYF. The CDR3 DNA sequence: TGTGCCAGCAGCGTATCCGGGACAGGGTGGTACGAGCAGTACTTC.

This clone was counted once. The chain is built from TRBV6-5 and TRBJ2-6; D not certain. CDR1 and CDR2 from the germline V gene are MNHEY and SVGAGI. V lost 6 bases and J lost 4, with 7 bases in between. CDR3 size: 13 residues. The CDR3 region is CASRGPGANVLTF. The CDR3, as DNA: TGTGCCAGCAGGGGCCCCGGGGCCAACGTCCTGACTTTC.

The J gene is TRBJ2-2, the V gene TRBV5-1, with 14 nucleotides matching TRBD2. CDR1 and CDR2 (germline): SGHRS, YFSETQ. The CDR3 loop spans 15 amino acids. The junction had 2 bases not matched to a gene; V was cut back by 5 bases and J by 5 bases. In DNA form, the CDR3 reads TGCGCCAGCAGGACTAGCGGGGGGGCGACCGGGGAGCTGTTTTTT. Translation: CASRTSGGATGELFF. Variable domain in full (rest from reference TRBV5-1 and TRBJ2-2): KAGVTQTPRYLIKTRGQQVTLSCSPISGHRSVSWYQQTPGQGLQFLFEYFSETQRNKGNFPGRFSGRQFSNSRSEMNVSTLELGDSALYLCASRTSGGATGELFFGEGSRLTVL.

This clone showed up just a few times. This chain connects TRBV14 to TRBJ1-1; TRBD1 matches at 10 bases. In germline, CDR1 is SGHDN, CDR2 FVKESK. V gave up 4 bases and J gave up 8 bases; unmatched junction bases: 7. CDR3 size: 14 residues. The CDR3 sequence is CASSLDRGRVEAFF. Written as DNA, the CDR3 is TGTGCCAGCAGCCTCGACAGGGGGCGAGTGGAAGCTTTCTTT.

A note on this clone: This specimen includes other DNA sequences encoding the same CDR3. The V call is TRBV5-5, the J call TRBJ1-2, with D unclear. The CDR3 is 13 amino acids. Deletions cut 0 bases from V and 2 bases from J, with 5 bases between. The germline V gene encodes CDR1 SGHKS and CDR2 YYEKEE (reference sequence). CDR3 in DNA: TGTGCCAGCAGCTTGGGAGGGAACTATGGCTACACCTTC. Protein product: CASSLGGNYGYTF.